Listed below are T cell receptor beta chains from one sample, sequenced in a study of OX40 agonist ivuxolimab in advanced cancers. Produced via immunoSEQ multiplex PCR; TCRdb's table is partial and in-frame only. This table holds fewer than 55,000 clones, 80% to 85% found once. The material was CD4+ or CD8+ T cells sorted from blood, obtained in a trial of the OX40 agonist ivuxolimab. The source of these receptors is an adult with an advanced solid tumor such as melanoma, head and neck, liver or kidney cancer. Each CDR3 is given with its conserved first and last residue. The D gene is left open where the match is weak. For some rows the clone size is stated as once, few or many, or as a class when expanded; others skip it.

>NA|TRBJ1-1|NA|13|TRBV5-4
TGTGCCAGCATCGGGATGCTGGGCACTGAAGCTTTCTTT
CASIGMLGTEAFF
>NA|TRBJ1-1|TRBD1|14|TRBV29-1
TGCAGCGTTGCGACAGGGTCAGTGAACACTGAAGCTTTCTTT
CSVATGSVNTEAFF
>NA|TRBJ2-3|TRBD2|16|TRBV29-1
TGCAGCGTTGAAGAAGGGTCTAGCGGGAACACAGATACGCAGTATTTT
CSVEEGSSGNTDTQYF
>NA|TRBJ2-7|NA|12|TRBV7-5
TGTGCCAGCGGGGGGTTAAGCCGCGAGCAGTACTTC
CASGGLSREQYF
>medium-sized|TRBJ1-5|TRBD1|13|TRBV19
TGTGCCATGGGGACAGGGGGCCATCAGCCCCAGCATTTT
CAMGTGGHQPQHF
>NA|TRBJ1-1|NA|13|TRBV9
TGTGCCAGCAGCCCTACGTTGAACACTGAAGCTTTCTTT
CASSPTLNTEAFF
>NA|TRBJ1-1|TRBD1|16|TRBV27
TGTGCCAGCAGTCCGACAGGGTGGGAGATGAACACTGAAGCTTTCTTT
CASSPTGWEMNTEAFF
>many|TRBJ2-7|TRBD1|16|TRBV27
TGTGCCAGCAGTGCAATCTCCGGGACAGGGGACTACGAGCAGTACTTC
CASSAISGTGDYEQYF
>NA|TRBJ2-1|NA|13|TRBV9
TGTGCCAGCAGCCTCCAGGGCGAGGGTGAGCAGTTCTTC
CASSLQGEGEQFF
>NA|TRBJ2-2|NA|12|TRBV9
TGTGCCAGCAGCTTAGTTTCTGGGGAGCTGTTTTTT
CASSLVSGELFF
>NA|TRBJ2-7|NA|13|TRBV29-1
TGCAGCGCCGCCAGGGAATCGTCAGCCGAGCAGTACTTC
CSAARESSAEQYF
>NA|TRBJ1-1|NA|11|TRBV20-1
TGCAGGTGGGGGTTGGGGACTGAAGCTTTCTTT
CRWGLGTEAFF
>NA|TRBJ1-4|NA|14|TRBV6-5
TGTGCCAGCAGTGACGGGCCTTTTACTGAAAAACTGTTTTTT
CASSDGPFTEKLFF
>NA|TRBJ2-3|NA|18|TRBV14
TGTGCCAGCAGCCAAGTTCCCGGAGGGGGGGTCAGCACAGATACGCAGTATTTT
CASSQVPGGGVSTDTQYF
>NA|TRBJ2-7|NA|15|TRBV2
TGTGCCAGCAGTGACCCTGGACAGACTTCCTACGAGCAGTACTTC
CASSDPGQTSYEQYF
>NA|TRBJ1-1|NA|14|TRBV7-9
TGTGCCAGCAGCTTAGGACCGTCGAACACTGAAGCTTTCTTT
CASSLGPSNTEAFF
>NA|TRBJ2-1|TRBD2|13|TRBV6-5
TGTGCCAGCAGCGCGCGGGAGTTTGATGAGCAGTTCTTC
CASSAREFDEQFF
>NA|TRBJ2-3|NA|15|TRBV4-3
TGCGCCAGCAGCCAAGATGGGACTCCCGGAGATACGCAGTATTTT
CASSQDGTPGDTQYF
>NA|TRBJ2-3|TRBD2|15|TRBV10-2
TGCGCCAGCAGTGAGTCGGGACCGGGGGGGGATACGCAGTATTTT
CASSESGPGGDTQYF
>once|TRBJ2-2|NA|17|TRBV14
TGTGCCAGCAGCTCCGAGGGGGAGGAGGCTTACACCGGGGAGCTGTTTTTT
CASSSEGEEAYTGELFF
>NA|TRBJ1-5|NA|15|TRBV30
TGTGCCTGGAGTGTGGGGGGGCCCGGGGGACAGCCCCAGCATTTT
CAWSVGGPGGQPQHF
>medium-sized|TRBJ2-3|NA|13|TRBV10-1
TGCGCCAGCGCCGCGTCAGGGGCAGATACGCAGTATTTT
CASAASGADTQYF
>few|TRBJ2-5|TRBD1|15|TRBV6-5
TGTGCCAGCAGCCAGACAGGGGGGTACCAAGAGACCCAGTACTTC
CASSQTGGYQETQYF
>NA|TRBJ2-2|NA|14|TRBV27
TGTGCCAGCAGTTCAGGGGCGCACACCGGGGAGCTGTTTTTT
CASSSGAHTGELFF
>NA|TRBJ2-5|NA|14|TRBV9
TGTGCCAGCACCCCCTTTGGGGGCCAAGAGACCCAGTACTTC
CASTPFGGQETQYF
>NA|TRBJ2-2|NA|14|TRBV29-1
TGCAGCGTTGAGGACAGAGTGAACACCGGGGAGCTGTTTTTT
CSVEDRVNTGELFF
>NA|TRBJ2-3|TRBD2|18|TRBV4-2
TGTGCCAGCAGCCAAGTTAGCGGGGGGGAGGGGAGCACAGATACGCAGTATTTT
CASSQVSGGEGSTDTQYF
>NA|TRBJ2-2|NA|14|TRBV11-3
TGTGCCAGCAGCTTAGACAGGGACTTCGGGGAGCTGTTTTTT
CASSLDRDFGELFF
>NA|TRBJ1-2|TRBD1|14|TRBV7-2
TGTGCCAGCAGCTTAGTTGACAGGGGGGACGGCTACACCTTC
CASSLVDRGDGYTF
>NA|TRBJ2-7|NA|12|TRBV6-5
TGTGCCAGCAGTGAATATAGCTACGAGCAGTACTTC
CASSEYSYEQYF
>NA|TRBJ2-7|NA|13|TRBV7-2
TGTGCCAGCAGCCCTACAGGATCCTACGAGCAGTACTTC
CASSPTGSYEQYF
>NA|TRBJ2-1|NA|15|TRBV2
TGTGTCAGCAGGATGACGATCAGAAACGACAATGAGCAGTTCTTC
CVSRMTIRNDNEQFF
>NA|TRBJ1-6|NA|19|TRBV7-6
TGTGCCAGCAGCTTAGAACCGACCCTTACAGGCTCCTATAATTCACCCCTCCACTTT
CASSLEPTLTGSYNSPLHF
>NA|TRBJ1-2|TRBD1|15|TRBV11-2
TGTGCCAGCAGCTCCGCAGGGGGCGATTACTATGGCTACACCTTC
CASSSAGGDYYGYTF
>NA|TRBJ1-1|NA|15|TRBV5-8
TGTGCCAGCATCACCTCGGGGGGTCCGGACACTGAAGCTTTCTTT
CASITSGGPDTEAFF
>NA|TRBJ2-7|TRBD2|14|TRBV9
TGTGCCAGCAGTCCTACTAGCGGGTTCTACGAGCAGTACTTC
CASSPTSGFYEQYF
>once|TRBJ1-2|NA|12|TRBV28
TGTGCCAGCAGTCCCGGGGATTATGGCTACACCTTC
CASSPGDYGYTF
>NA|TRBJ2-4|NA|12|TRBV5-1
TGCGCCAGCAGCTTGGGGCAGGACATTCAGTACTTC
CASSLGQDIQYF
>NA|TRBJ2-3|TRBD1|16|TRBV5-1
TGCGCCAGCAGCTCGGGTGGACAGGGACCGGGTGATACGCAGTATTTT
CASSSGGQGPGDTQYF
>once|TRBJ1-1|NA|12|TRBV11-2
TGTGCCAGCAGCTCGTGGACTTATGAAGCTTTCTTT
CASSSWTYEAFF